This entry concerns a single T cell receptor beta chain. The sample originates from a study of control samples from healthy donors and cancer patients. Germline V gene data show CDR1 as SEHNR and CDR2 as FQNEAQ (reference sequence). Trimming removed 8 bases at V and 0 bases at J, with 5 bases between. CDR3 length equals 13 residues. TCRdb's copy holds only in-frame clones and misses some; the assay was immunoSEQ multiplex PCR. The table includes 150,000 to 200,000 clones, 75% to 95% detected once. This TCR came from a woman in her thirties or forties in good health. The chain uses TRBV7-9 and TRBJ1-6; D gene ambiguous. The sequenced sample consisted of blood. CDR3 region: CASQASYNSPLHF. CDR3 DNA sequence: TGTGCCAGCCAGGCCTCCTATAATTCACCCCTCCACTTT. The full variable domain, its missing parts supplied by reference TRBV7-9 and TRBJ1-6, is DTGVSQNPRHKITKRGQNVTFRCDPISEHNRLYWYRQTLGQGPEFLTYFQNEAQLEKSRLLSDRFSAERPKGSFSTLEIQRTEQGDSAMYLCASQASYNSPLHFGNGTRLTVT.